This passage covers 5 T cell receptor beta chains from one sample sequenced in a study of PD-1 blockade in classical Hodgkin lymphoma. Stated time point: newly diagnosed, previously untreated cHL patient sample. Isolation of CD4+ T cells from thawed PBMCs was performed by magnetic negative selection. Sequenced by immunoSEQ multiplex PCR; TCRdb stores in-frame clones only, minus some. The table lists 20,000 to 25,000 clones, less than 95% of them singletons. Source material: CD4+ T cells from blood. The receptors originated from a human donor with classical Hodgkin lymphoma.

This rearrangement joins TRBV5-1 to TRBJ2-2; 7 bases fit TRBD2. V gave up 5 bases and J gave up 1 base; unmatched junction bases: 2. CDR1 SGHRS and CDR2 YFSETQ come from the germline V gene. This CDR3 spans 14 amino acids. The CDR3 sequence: CASSAGENTGELFF. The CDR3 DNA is TGCGCCAGCAGTGCGGGGGAGAACACCGGGGAGCTGTTTTTT. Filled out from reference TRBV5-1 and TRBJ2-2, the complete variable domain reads KAGVTQTPRYLIKTRGQQVTLSCSPISGHRSVSWYQQTPGQGLQFLFEYFSETQRNKGNFPGRFSGRQFSNSRSEMNVSTLELGDSALYLCASSAGENTGELFFGEGSRLTVL.

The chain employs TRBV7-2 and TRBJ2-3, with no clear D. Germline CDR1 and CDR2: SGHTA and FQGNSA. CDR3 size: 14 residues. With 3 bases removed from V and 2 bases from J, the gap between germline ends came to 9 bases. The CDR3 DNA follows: TGTGCCAGCAGCTTCAGTGGGTACACAGATACGCAGTATTTT. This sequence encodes CASSFSGYTDTQYF.

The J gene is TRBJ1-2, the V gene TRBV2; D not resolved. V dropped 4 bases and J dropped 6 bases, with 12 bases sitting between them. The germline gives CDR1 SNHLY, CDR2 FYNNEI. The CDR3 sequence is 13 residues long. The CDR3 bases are TGTGCCAGCAGTGTCGCCGGTTTCGATGGCTACACCTTC. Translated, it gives CASSVAGFDGYTF.

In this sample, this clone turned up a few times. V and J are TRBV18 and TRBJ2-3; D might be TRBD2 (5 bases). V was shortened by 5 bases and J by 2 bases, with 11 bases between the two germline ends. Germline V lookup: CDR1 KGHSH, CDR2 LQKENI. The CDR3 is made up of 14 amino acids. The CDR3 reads CASSSLAYTDTQYF. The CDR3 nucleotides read TGTGCCAGCTCATCTCTAGCTTACACAGATACGCAGTATTTT.

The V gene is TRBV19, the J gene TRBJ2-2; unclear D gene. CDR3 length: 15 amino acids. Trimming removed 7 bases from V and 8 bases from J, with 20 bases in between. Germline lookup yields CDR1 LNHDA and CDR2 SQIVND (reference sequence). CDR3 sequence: CASIICITVMGELFF. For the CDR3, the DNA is TGTGCCAGTATCATATGCATAACAGTCATGGGGGAGCTGTTTTTT.